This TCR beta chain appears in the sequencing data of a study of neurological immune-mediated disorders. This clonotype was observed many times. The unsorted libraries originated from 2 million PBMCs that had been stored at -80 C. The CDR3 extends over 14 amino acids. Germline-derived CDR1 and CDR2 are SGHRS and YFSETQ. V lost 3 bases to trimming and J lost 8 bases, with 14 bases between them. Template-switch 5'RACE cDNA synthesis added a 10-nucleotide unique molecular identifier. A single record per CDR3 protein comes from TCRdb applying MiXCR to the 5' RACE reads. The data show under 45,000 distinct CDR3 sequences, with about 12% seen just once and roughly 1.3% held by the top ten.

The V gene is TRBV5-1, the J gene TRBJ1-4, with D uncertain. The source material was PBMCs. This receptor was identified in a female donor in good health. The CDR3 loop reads CASSWTGVAEKLFF. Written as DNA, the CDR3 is TGCGCCAGCAGCTGGACCGGGGTAGCGGAAAAACTGTTTTTT.